This TCR beta chain was sequenced during a study of blood T cell repertoires in COVID-19. Across the whole study: COVID-19 samples, acute and convalescent, were from the United States, Italy and Spain.

This CDR3 comprises 16 residues. Germline V lookup: CDR1 SNHLY, CDR2 FYNNEI. V shed 6 bases and J 7 bases; nucleotides not matched to a gene: 12. Sequencing used immunoSEQ multiplex PCR; TCRdb keeps in-frame clones, though not all of them. The sample lists about 70,000 clones; roughly 80% were seen once. The V call is TRBV2, the J call TRBJ2-1, with 10 bases identical to TRBD2. Material: peripheral blood. The receptor was derived from a woman in her sixties with acute or convalescent COVID-19. The CDR3 DNA is TGTGCCAGCAGACAAGATCCGGGACTAGCGCGTAATGAGCAGTTCTTC. Protein: CASRQDPGLARNEQFF.